This T cell receptor beta chain was sequenced during a study of CD8+ T cells in alopecia areata. Overall study results and limits: Patients showed less clear TCR sequence sharing than mice, possibly partly because of HLA diversity.

On this clone: The antigen remains unidentified. Distinct nucleotide sequences in the sample also encode this CDR3.

cDNA serving as the sequencing template came from extracted, reverse transcribed RNA. The repertoire was sequenced with immunoSEQ multiplex PCR; TCRdb's copy has only in-frame clones and lacks some. The repertoire holds about 300,000 clones, with roughly 64% as singletons. Treatment given: oral pan-JAK inhibitor, 5-10 mg twice daily. The material sequenced was CD4+ T cells sorted from blood, taken at week 24, from a patient treated with tofacitinib. This TCR was sampled from a human donor with alopecia areata.

In DNA, the CDR3 is TGCAGTGCTAGAGGCGTCACTGAAGCTTTCTTT. Its protein is CSARGVTEAFF. This chain connects TRBV20-1 to TRBJ1-1; no reliable D call. This CDR3 contains 11 residues. Trimming removed 1 base from V and 4 bases from J, with 4 bases in between. Germline CDR1 DFQATT, CDR2 SNEGSKA (reference sequence).